The entry below describes one T cell receptor (beta chain). Its antigen is currently unknown. The study drew all its donors from Caucasian adults living in Nashville, Tennessee. CD4+ cell separation produced CD45RA+ naive and CD45RA-negative memory subsets. The sample is drawn from a study of shared clonotypes between healthy human individuals. Study outcomes and limitations: The authors sampled blood alone, and tissue repertoires likely differ. Sequencing of the sorted subsets was shown by rarefaction to be incomplete despite large depth.

Data came from immunoSEQ multiplex PCR; TCRdb stores just in-frame clones and leaves some out. This sample yields roughly 2.2 million clones, of which 85% to 95% are seen a single time; 0.39% belongs to the top ten. Specimen: naive CD4+ T cells from PBMCs. Stated subset: CD45RA+ positively selected. This TCR derives from a young man in good health. Some clones in this sample may be carry-over from other donors' samples.

The CDR3 bases are TGTGCCAGCAGCTTAGGGACACGGGCCACTGAAGCTTTCTTT. Protein sequence: CASSLGTRATEAFF. The V and J genes are TRBV5-6 and TRBJ1-1; D perhaps matches TRBD1 (6 bases). V dropped 2 bases and J dropped 4 bases, with 12 bases sitting between them. CDR1 SGHDT and CDR2 YYEEEE come from the germline V gene. CDR3 length equals 14 residues.